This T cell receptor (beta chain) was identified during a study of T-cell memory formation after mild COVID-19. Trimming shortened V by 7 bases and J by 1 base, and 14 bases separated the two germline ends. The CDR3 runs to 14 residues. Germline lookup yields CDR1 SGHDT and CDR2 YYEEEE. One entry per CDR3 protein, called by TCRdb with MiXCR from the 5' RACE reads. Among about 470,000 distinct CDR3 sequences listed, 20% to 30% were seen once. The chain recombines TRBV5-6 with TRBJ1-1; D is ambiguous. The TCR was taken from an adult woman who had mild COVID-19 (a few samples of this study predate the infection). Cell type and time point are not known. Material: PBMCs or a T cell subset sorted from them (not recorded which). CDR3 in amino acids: CASFFRVPNTEAFF. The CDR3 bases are TGTGCCAGCTTCTTTCGGGTTCCGAACACTGAAGCTTTCTTT.